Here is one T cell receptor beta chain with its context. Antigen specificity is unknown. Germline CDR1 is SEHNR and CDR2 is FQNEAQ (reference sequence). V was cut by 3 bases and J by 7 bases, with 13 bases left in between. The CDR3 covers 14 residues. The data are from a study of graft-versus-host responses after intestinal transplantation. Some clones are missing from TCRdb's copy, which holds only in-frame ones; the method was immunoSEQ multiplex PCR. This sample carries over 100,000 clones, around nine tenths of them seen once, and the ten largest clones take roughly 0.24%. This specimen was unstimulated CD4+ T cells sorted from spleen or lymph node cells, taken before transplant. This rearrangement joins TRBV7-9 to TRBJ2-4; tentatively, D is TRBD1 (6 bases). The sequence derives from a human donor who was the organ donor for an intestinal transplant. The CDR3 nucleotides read TGTGCCAGCAGCTTTAACAGGGCTGGCAACATTCAGTACTTC. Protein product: CASSFNRAGNIQYF.